The 7 T cell receptor beta chains below were found in one sample sequenced in a study of blood T cell repertoires in COVID-19. The repertoire was sequenced with immunoSEQ multiplex PCR; TCRdb's copy has only in-frame clones and lacks some. This sample has approximately 350,000 clones, with roughly 90% found just once. Sequencing used peripheral blood. These receptor sequences come from a man aged 35 to 55 with acute or convalescent COVID-19.

CDR3 protein: CASSLGLTSGATDTQYF. The CDR3 DNA sequence: TGTGCCAGCAGCCTGGGGTTAACTAGCGGTGCCACAGATACGCAGTATTTT. The chain joins TRBV14 to TRBJ2-3, with 8 positions matching TRBD2. The CDR3 spans 17 residues. V lost 4 bases to trimming and J lost 2 bases; unmatched junction nucleotides: 11. Germline lookup yields CDR1 SGHDN and CDR2 FVKESK.

V and J are TRBV11-2 and TRBJ1-2; 8 nucleotides match TRBD1. The junction had 11 bases not matched to a gene; V was cut back by 6 bases and J by 8 bases. Looked up from germline, CDR1 is SGHAT and CDR2 is FQNNGV. This CDR3 is built from 14 residues. The CDR3 DNA reads as TGTGCCAGCAGAACAATCGCAGGGGGCCTAGGCTACACCTTC. Residues: CASRTIAGGLGYTF. Filled out from reference TRBV11-2 and TRBJ1-2, the complete variable domain reads EAGVAQSPRYKIIEKRQSVAFWCNPISGHATLYWYQQILGQGPKLLIQFQNNGVVDDSQLPKDRFSAERLKGVDSTLKIQPAKLEDSAVYLCASRTIAGGLGYTFGSGTRLTVV.

V gene TRBV11-2 combines with J gene TRBJ2-3, with 7 bases matching TRBD2. CDR3 length: 15 residues. J lost 7 bases, V lost 5 bases, and 12 bases had no gene match. Per germline, CDR1 SGHAT and CDR2 FQNNGV. This chain's CDR3 is CASSLVTGGQNTQYF. CDR3 sequence (DNA): TGTGCCAGCAGCCTCGTCACGGGAGGACAAAATACGCAGTATTTT. Together with reference TRBV11-2 and TRBJ2-3, the CDR3 gives the full variable domain: EAGVAQSPRYKIIEKRQSVAFWCNPISGHATLYWYQQILGQGPKLLIQFQNNGVVDDSQLPKDRFSAERLKGVDSTLKIQPAKLEDSAVYLCASSLVTGGQNTQYFGPGTRLTVL.

The J gene is TRBJ1-4, the V gene TRBV15, with 10 bases matching TRBD1. The germline V gene has CDR1 LNHNV and CDR2 YYDKDF (reference sequence). The CDR3 is 15 amino acids. With V trimmed by 3 bases and J by 9 bases, 7 bases remained unmatched. The CDR3 bases are TGTGCCACCAGCAGGGCCGGGACAGGGGTGAAAAAACTGTTTTTT. This gives the protein CATSRAGTGVKKLFF.

The chain is built from TRBV7-9 and TRBJ1-2, with D perhaps matching TRBD1 (5 bases). From germline, CDR1 is SEHNR and CDR2 FQNEAQ (reference sequence). The CDR3 totals 15 residues. V was trimmed by 5 bases and J by 4 bases, leaving 17 bases between them. CDR3 bases: TGTGCCAGCAGCCCAGGAGGGGCAGACATCTATGGCTACACCTTC. Its translation: CASSPGGADIYGYTF.

This clone was counted between two and nine times. The rearrangement uses TRBV23-1 and TRBJ2-5; 7 nucleotides align to TRBD2. TRBV23-1 is placed among ORFs of uncertain function. With V trimmed by 7 bases and J by 7 bases, 18 bases remained unmatched. The CDR3 covers 16 residues. The chain's CDR3 is CASTPLMGLRVWTQYF. CDR3 sequence (DNA): TGCGCCAGCACTCCCTTAATGGGACTACGGGTTTGGACCCAGTACTTC.

The rearrangement links TRBV9 to TRBJ1-2, with 7 bases fitting TRBD1. The V and J ends lost 3 bases and 2 bases, in that order; junction bases with no gene match: 4. CDR1 is SGDLS and CDR2 is YYNGEE in the germline V gene. The CDR3 spans 14 residues. The CDR3 is CASSAPGGNYGYTF. The CDR3, as DNA: TGTGCCAGCAGCGCCCCAGGGGGAAACTATGGCTACACCTTC.